The text below deals with one TCR beta chain. The antigen is undetermined. V lost 0 bases and J 6 bases, leaving 15 bases between the germline ends. Germline loops: CDR1 SGDLS, CDR2 YYNGEE. This CDR3 contains 15 residues. The data were taken from a study of T cell responses to AZD1222 COVID-19 vaccine. Generated by immunoSEQ multiplex PCR, the TCRdb table keeps only in-frame clones and is missing some. In the table there are tens of thousands of clones, approximately 91% of which are singletons. Findings of the study overall: Variant regions that are unmutated are reportedly the target of nearly half of spike-specific TCRs. Sampling captured repertoires only after the peak T cell response. There were mostly white British donors and more females than males, and clonal diversity was possibly underestimated. Spike-specific TCR depth and breadth grew after two AZD1222 doses.

Sequenced here: peripheral blood, sampled on day 0 of AZD1222 vaccination. This receptor was identified in an adult in good health. The V call is TRBV9, the J call TRBJ1-2, with a possible D match to TRBD1 (6 bases). This CDR3 is CASSVDGGRGNGYTF. DNA of the CDR3: TGTGCCAGCAGCGTAGATGGGGGGCGTGGGAATGGCTACACCTTC.